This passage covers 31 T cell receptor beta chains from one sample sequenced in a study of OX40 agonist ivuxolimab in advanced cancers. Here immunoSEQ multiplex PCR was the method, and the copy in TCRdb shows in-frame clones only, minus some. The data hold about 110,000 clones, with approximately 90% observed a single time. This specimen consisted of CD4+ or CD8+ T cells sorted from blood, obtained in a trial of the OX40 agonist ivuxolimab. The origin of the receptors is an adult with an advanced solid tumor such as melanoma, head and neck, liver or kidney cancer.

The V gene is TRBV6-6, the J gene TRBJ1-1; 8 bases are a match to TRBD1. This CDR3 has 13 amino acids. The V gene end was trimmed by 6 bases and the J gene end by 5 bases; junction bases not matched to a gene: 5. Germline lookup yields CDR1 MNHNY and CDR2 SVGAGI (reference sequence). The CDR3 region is CASSTGGETEAFF. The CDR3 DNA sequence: TGTGCCAGCAGCACAGGGGGGGAGACTGAAGCTTTCTTT.

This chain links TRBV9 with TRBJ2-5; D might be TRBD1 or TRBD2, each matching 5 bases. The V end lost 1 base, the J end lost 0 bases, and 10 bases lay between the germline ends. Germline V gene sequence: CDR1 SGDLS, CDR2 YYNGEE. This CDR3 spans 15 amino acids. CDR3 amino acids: CASSVLEGYQETQYF. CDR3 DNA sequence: TGTGCCAGCAGCGTACTAGAGGGGTACCAAGAGACCCAGTACTTC.

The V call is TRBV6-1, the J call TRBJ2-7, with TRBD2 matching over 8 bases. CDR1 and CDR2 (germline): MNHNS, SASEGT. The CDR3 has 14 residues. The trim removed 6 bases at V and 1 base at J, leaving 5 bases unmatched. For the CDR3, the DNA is TGTGCCAGCAGGGCACCGGGGGGGTCCTACGAGCAGTACTTC. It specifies CASRAPGGSYEQYF.

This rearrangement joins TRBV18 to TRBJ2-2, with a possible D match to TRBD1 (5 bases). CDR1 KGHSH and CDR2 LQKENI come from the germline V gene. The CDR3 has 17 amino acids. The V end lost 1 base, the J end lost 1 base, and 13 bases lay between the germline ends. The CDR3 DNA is TGTGCCAGCTCACCACAGGGGCAAATAAGGAACACCGGGGAGCTGTTTTTT. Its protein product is CASSPQGQIRNTGELFF.

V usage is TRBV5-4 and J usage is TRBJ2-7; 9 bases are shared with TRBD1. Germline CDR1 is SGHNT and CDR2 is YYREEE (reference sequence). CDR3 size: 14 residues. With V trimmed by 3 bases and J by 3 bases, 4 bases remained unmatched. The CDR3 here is CASSSPGQGYEQYF. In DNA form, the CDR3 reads TGTGCCAGCAGCTCCCCGGGACAGGGCTACGAGCAGTACTTC.

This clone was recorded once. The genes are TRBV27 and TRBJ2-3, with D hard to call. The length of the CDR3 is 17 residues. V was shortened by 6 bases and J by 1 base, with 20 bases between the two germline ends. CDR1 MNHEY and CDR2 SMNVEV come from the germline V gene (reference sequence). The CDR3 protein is CASRPLRRKYRTDTQYF. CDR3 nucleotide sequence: TGTGCCAGCAGACCACTACGGCGGAAATATCGCACAGATACGCAGTATTTT.

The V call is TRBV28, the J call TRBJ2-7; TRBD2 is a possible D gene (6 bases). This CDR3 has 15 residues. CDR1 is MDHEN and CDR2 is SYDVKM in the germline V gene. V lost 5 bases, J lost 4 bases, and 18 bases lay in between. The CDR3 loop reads CASSRPGDGIYEQYF. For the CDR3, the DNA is TGTGCCAGCAGTCGCCCGGGGGACGGAATATACGAGCAGTACTTC.

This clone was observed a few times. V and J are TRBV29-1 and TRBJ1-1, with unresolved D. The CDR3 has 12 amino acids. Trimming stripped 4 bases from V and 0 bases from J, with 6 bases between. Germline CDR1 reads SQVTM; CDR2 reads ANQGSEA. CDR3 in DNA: TGCAGCGTTGTGACGGTGAACACTGAAGCTTTCTTT. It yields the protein CSVVTVNTEAFF.

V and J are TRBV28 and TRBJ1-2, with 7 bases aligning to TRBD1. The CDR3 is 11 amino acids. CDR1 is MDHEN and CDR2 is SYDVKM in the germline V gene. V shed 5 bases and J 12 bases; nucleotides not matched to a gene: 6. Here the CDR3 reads CASSRDRNHTF. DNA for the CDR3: TGTGCCAGCAGTCGGGACAGAAACCACACCTTC.

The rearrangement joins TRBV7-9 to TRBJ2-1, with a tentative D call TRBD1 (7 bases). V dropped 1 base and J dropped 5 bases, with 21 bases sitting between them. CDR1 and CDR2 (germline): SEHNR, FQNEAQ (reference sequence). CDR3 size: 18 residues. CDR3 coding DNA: TGTGCCAGCAGCTTAGTAGCACAGGGGAGGCGTTACGACAATGAGCAGTTCTTC. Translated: CASSLVAQGRRYDNEQFF.

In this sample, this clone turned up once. The CDR3 region has the DNA TGTGCCAGCAGCTCCGGGACAGGGGTCGAAAAACTGTTTTTT. Its translation is CASSSGTGVEKLFF. V is TRBV5-4 and J is TRBJ1-4; 10 bases map to TRBD1. V shed 3 bases, J shed 8 bases, and the junction held 4 bases outside the gene matches. This CDR3 contains 14 residues. Germline V gene sequence: CDR1 SGHNT, CDR2 YYREEE (reference sequence).

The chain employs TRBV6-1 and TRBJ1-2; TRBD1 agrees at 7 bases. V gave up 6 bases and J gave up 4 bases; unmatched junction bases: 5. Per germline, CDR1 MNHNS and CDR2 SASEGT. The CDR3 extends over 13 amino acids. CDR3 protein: CASRKGASYGYTF. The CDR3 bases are TGTGCCAGCAGAAAGGGGGCTAGCTATGGCTACACCTTC.

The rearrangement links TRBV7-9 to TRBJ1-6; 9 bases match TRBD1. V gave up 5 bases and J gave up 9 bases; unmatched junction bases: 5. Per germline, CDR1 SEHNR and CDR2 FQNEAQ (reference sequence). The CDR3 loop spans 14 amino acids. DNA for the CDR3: TGTGCCAGCAGCGCGGGGACAGGGTCTTCACCCCTCCACTTT. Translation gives CASSAGTGSSPLHF. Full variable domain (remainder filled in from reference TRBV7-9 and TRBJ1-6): DTGVSQNPRHKITKRGQNVTFRCDPISEHNRLYWYRQTLGQGPEFLTYFQNEAQLEKSRLLSDRFSAERPKGSFSTLEIQRTEQGDSAMYLCASSAGTGSSPLHFGNGTRLTVT.

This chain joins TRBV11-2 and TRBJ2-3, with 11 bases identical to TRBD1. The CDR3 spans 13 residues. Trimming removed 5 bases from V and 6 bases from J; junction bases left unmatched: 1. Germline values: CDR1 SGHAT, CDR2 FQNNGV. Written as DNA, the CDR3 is TGTGCCAGCAGCAGGGACAGGGGGGATACGCAGTATTTT. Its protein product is CASSRDRGDTQYF.

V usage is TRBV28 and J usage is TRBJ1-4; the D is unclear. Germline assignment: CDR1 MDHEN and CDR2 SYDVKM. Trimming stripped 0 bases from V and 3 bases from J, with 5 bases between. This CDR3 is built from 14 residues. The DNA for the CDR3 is TGTGCCAGCAGTTTATGGCACTCTAATGAAAAACTGTTTTTT. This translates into CASSLWHSNEKLFF. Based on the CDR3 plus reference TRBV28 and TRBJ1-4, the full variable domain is DVKVTQSSRYLVKRTGEKVFLECVQDMDHENMFWYRQDPGLGLRLIYFSYDVKMKEKGDIPEGYSVSREKKERFSLILESASTNQTSMYLCASSLWHSNEKLFFGSGTQLSVL.

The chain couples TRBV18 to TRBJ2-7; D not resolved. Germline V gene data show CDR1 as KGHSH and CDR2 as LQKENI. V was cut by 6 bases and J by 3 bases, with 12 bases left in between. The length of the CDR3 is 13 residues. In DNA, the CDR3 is TGTGCCAGCTCTTACGGGCTTAGCTACGAGCAGTACTTC. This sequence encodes CASSYGLSYEQYF.

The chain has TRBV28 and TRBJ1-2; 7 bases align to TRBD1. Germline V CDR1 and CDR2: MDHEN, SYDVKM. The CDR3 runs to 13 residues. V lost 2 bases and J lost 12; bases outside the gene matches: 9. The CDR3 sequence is CASSLMEGAGDTF. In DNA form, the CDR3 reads TGTGCCAGCAGTTTAATGGAGGGGGCAGGGGACACCTTC.

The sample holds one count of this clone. The CDR3 protein is CASETRETGELFF. CDR3 nucleotide sequence: TGTGCCAGCGAAACGAGGGAAACCGGGGAGCTGTTTTTT. The chain is built from TRBV10-3 and TRBJ2-2; D may be TRBD2 (5 bases). The CDR3 covers 13 residues. V lost 10 bases and J 5 bases, leaving 14 bases between the germline ends. Germline loops: CDR1 ENHRY, CDR2 SYGVKD.

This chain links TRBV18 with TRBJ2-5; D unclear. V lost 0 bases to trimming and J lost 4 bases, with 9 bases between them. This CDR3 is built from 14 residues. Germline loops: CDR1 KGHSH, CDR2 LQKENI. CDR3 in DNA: TGTGCCAGCTCACCACCGGTCGAAGTAGAGACCCAGTACTTC. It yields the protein CASSPPVEVETQYF.

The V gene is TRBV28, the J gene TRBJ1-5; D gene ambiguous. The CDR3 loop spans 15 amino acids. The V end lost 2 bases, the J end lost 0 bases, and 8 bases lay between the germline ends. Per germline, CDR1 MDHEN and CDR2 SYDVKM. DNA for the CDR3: TGTGCCAGCAGTTTACCCATTTATAGCAATCAGCCCCAGCATTTT. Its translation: CASSLPIYSNQPQHF.

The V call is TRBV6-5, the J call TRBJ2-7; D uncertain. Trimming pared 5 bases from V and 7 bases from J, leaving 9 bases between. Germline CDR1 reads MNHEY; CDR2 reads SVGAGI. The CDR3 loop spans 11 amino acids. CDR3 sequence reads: CASSNQWEQYF. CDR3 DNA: TGTGCCAGCAGTAACCAGTGGGAGCAGTACTTC.

The CDR3 nucleotides read TGTGCCAGCACCGCGGGGGGACCCTACGAGCAGTACTTC. Protein sequence: CASTAGGPYEQYF. The V and J genes are TRBV28 and TRBJ2-7; 8 nucleotides agree with TRBD2. There are 13 residues in the CDR3. The junction had 4 bases not matched to a gene; V was cut back by 7 bases and J by 2 bases. Germline V CDR1 and CDR2: MDHEN, SYDVKM.

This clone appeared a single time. The CDR3 region has the DNA TGTGCCAGTAGCTCAGGGGGACTGCCTTCCTACGAGCAGTACTTC. Protein sequence: CASSSGGLPSYEQYF. This rearrangement joins TRBV19 to TRBJ2-7; TRBD1 is a possible D gene (7 bases). The germline V gene encodes CDR1 LNHDA and CDR2 SQIVND (reference sequence). The CDR3 contains 15 residues. V was trimmed by 6 bases and J by 1 base, leaving 16 bases between them.

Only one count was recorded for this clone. The CDR3 loop is CASSQNGRGPYEQYF. CDR3 nucleotides: TGTGCCAGCAGCCAGAACGGACGGGGACCTTACGAGCAGTACTTC. The rearrangement links TRBV4-2 to TRBJ2-7, with D possibly being TRBD1 or TRBD2 (5 bases each). Germline CDR1 LGHNA, CDR2 YNFKEQ. The CDR3 contains 15 residues. V lost 3 bases and J lost 4, with 16 bases in between.

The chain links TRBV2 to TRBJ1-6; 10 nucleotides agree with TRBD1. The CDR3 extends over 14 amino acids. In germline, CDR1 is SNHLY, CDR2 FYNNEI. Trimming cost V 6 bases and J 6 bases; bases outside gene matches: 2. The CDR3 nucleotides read TGTGCCAGCAGGTGGACAGGGGGTAATTCACCCCTCCACTTT. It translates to CASRWTGGNSPLHF.

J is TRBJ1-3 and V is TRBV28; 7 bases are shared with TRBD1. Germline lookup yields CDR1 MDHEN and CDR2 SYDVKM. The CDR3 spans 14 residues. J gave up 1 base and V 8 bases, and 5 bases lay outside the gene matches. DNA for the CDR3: TGTGCCAGCCACCAGGGGGGTTCTGGAAACACCATATATTTT. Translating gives CASHQGGSGNTIYF.

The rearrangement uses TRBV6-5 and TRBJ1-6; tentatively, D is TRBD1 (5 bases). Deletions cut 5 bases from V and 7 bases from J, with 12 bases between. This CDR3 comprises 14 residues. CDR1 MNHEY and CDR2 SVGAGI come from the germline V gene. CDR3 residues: CASSEIRDNSPLHF. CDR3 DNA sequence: TGTGCCAGCAGTGAAATCAGGGACAATTCACCCCTCCACTTT.

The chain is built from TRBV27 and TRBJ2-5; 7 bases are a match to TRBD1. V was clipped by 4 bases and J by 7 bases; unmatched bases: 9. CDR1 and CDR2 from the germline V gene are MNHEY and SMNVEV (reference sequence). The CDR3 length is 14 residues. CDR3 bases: TGTGCCAGCAGTTCTCACGACAGGGTGGTGACCCAGTACTTC. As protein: CASSSHDRVVTQYF.

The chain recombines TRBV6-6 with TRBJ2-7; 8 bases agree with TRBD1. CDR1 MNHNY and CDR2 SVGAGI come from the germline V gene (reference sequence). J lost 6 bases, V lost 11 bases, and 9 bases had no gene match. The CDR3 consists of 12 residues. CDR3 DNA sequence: TGTGCCTGCCGACAGGGGCGAGTCGAGCAGTACTTC. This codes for CACRQGRVEQYF.

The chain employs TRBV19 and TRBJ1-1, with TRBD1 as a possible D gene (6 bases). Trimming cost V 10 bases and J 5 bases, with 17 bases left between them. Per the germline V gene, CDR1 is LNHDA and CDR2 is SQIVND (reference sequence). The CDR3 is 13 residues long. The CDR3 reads CATQQGRGTEAFF. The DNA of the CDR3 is TGTGCCACCCAACAGGGTCGGGGTACTGAAGCTTTCTTT.

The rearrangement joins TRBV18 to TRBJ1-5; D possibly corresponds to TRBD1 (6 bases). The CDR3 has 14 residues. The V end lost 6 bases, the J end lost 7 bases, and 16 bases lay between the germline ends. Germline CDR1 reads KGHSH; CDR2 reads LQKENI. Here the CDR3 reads CASSPTGKDQPQHF. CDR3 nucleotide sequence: TGTGCCAGCTCCCCCACAGGGAAGGACCAGCCCCAGCATTTT.